This TCR beta chain stems from a study of Graves' ophthalmopathy and Graves' hyperthyroidism. Aged 18 to 65, hyperthyroidism patients had new diagnoses of under 2 months' duration. This clonotype showed up many times. The CDR3 covers 17 residues. V was pared by 1 base and J by 1 base, with 7 bases of the junction left unmatched. Germline CDR1 SGHNT, CDR2 YYREEE (reference sequence). RNA transcripts were the source from which TCR beta CDR3 regions were amplified. The authors performed first-round RT-PCR with HTBI primers and then a second-round multiplex PCR. TCRdb re-called the multiplex PCR reads with MiXCR, one entry per CDR3 protein. The repertoire includes some 39,000 distinct CDR3 sequences, about half of them detected once, and approximately 27% sits in the top ten.

The source material was peripheral blood. The chain couples TRBV5-4 to TRBJ2-3; 9 nucleotides agree with TRBD2. The source of this sequence is an adult woman with stable Graves' hyperthyroidism. The CDR3 DNA reads as TGTGCCAGCAGCTTGTTGCGGGAGGGTCGACGCACAGATACGCAGTATTTT. It encodes CASSLLREGRRTDTQYF.